Shown below are 23 T cell receptor beta chains from a single sample sequenced in a study of glioma-infiltrating T cells. TCR alpha and beta CDR3 regions were amplified from RNA using iRepertoire nested multiplex PCR. In TCRdb, the multiplex PCR reads were re-called with MiXCR into one record per CDR3 protein. The table includes a few hundred thousand distinct CDR3 sequences, around 38% detected once. The sample comprised glioma tissue, nonneoplastic brain tissue, or PBMCs (not recorded which). The source is a human donor with low-grade glioma or glioblastoma, undergoing nonglioma brain surgery, or in good health (not recorded which).

The chain employs TRBV28 and TRBJ2-1, with D tentatively TRBD1 (5 bases). Deletions cut 2 bases from V and 10 bases from J, with 18 bases between. The CDR3 is 15 amino acids. Germline values: CDR1 MDHEN, CDR2 SYDVKM. The CDR3 sequence is CASSLRGIPQLEQFF. CDR3 DNA sequence: TGTGCCAGCAGTTTAAGGGGTATCCCACAATTGGAGCAGTTCTTC.

Only one count was recorded for this clonotype. Since a much larger clone is just one base distant, this may be a read error. The chain recombines TRBV20-1 with TRBJ2-1; TRBD2 matches 11 bases. V lost 6 bases, J lost 12 bases, and 10 bases stayed unmatched. This CDR3 spans 13 amino acids. Germline V gene data show CDR1 as DFQATT and CDR2 as SNEGSKA (reference sequence). CDR3 in amino acids: CSAYSGRADGQFF. The CDR3 DNA reads as TGCAGTGCCTATAGCGGGAGGGCTGATGGGCAGTTCTTC.

About this clonotype itself: Possible read error: a much larger clone is one base away. The chain recombines TRBV10-3 with TRBJ1-2, with a weak D call TRBD1 (5 bases). Germline assignment: CDR1 ENHRY and CDR2 SYGVKD. The CDR3 runs 13 residues. CDR3 amino acids: CAISLQGDYGYNF. As DNA, the CDR3 is TGTGCCATCAGTCTGCAGGGTGACTATGGCTACAACTTC.

This clonotype was seen a handful of times. J is TRBJ2-7 and V is TRBV20-1, with TRBD1 identical over 7 bases. V lost 2 bases, J lost 1 base, and 8 bases stayed unmatched. Germline CDR1 is DFQATT and CDR2 is SNEGSKA (reference sequence). This CDR3 has 15 amino acids. CDR3 loop: CSARSGQEISYEQYF. In DNA form, the CDR3 reads TGCAGTGCTAGATCCGGACAGGAGATATCCTACGAGCAGTACTTC.

This rearrangement joins TRBV4-2 to TRBJ2-7, with D hard to call. Germline values: CDR1 LGHNA, CDR2 YNFKEQ. Trimming removed 4 bases from V and 3 bases from J, with 13 bases in between. CDR3 size: 14 residues. CDR3 in amino acids: CASSPPESSYEQYF. The CDR3 DNA reads TGTGCCAGCAGCCCCCCGGAAAGTAGCTACGAGCAGTACTTC.

This sequence joins TRBV4-1 and TRBJ2-1; D unclear. In germline, CDR1 is MGHRA, CDR2 YSYEKL. The CDR3 is 16 amino acids. V lost 0 bases to trimming and J lost 0 bases, with 9 bases between them. CDR3: CASSQETGLSYNEQFF. The CDR3 coding sequence is TGCGCCAGCAGCCAAGAGACGGGCCTCTCCTACAATGAGCAGTTCTTC.

This clonotype was observed at least ten times. The chain couples TRBV28 to TRBJ2-1; D is undetermined. Per germline, CDR1 MDHEN and CDR2 SYDVKM. V dropped 5 bases and J dropped 0 bases, with 8 bases sitting between them. The CDR3 contains 14 residues. The CDR3 DNA reads TGTGCCAGCAGTCCACGGACCTCCTACAATGAGCAGTTCTTC. Its protein product is CASSPRTSYNEQFF.

The chain carries TRBV15 and TRBJ2-7; perhaps TRBD2 as D (6 bases). The V gene lost 5 bases and the J gene lost 3 bases, with 14 bases spanning the gap. CDR3 length: 14 amino acids. Germline CDR1 LNHNV, CDR2 YYDKDF (reference sequence). The CDR3: CATSGGRGGYEQYF. DNA for the CDR3: TGTGCCACCAGCGGCGGGCGGGGAGGCTACGAGCAGTACTTC.

Details on this clonotype: A read error is possible here, since a much larger clone lies one base away. The chain links TRBV27 to TRBJ2-7, with unresolved D. Germline V CDR1 and CDR2: MNHEY, SMNVEV (reference sequence). V was shortened by 5 bases and J by 0 bases, with 8 bases between the two germline ends. The CDR3 length is 13 residues. The CDR3, as DNA: TGTGCCAGCAGTCAGTGGAGCTCCTACGAGCAGTACTTC. Translation: CASSQWSSYEQYF.

This clonotype was detected ten times or more. J is TRBJ1-1 and V is TRBV6-5; D remains unclear. The CDR3 consists of 15 residues. V was pared by 0 bases and J by 1 base, with 9 bases between. Germline V gene lookup returns CDR1 MNHEY and CDR2 SVGAGI. CDR3 coding DNA: TGTGCCAGCAGTTACTCAAGGCAGACGAACACTGAAGCTTTCTTT. Amino acid sequence: CASSYSRQTNTEAFF.

V is TRBV28 and J is TRBJ2-1, with D perhaps TRBD2 (6 bases). V lost 6 bases to trimming and J lost 9 bases, with 15 bases between them. Germline assignment: CDR1 MDHEN and CDR2 SYDVKM. The CDR3 totals 13 residues. CDR3 nucleotide sequence: TGTGCCAGCAGGGTAAAACTAGCAAGTGAGCAGTTCTTC. As protein: CASRVKLASEQFF.

CDR3 loop: CSARDGAGSSYEQYF. CDR3 nucleotide sequence: TGCAGTGCTAGAGACGGCGCGGGAAGCTCCTACGAGCAGTACTTC. The chain combines TRBV20-1 with TRBJ2-7; D is perhaps TRBD2 (6 bases). The CDR3 has 15 residues. The V gene lost 0 bases and the J gene lost 0 bases, with 12 bases spanning the gap. The germline gives CDR1 DFQATT, CDR2 SNEGSKA (reference sequence).

This clonotype was counted many times. V is TRBV25-1 and J is TRBJ2-3; D is perhaps TRBD1 (6 bases). Germline V lookup: CDR1 MGHDK, CDR2 SYGVNS. Trimming took off 1 base at V and 2 bases at J, with 10 bases between the two ends. CDR3 size: 15 residues. The CDR3 nucleotides read TGTGCCAGCAGTGAATTTGACAGGACCACAGATACGCAGTATTTT. This gives the protein CASSEFDRTTDTQYF. Full variable domain (missing parts from reference TRBV25-1 and TRBJ2-3): EADIYQTPRYLVIGTGKKITLECSQTMGHDKMYWYQQDPGMELHLIHYSYGVNSTEKGDLSSESTVSRIRTEHFPLTLESARPSHTSQYLCASSEFDRTTDTQYFGPGTRLTVL.

The gene calls are TRBV20-1 and TRBJ2-7; 14 bases agree with TRBD2. The V gene's germline CDR1 is DFQATT and CDR2 SNEGSKA (reference sequence). The CDR3 sequence is 18 residues long. Unmatched junction bases numbered 14, after V lost 3 bases and J lost 4 bases. Written as DNA, the CDR3 is TGCAGTGCTAGGGCAAGGATTGGGACTAGCGGGAGAGGGTACGAGCAGTACTTC. This encodes CSARARIGTSGRGYEQYF.

This clonotype showed up just a few times. The rearrangement links TRBV7-6 to TRBJ2-3; no clear D. V shed 6 bases and J shed 4 bases, with 20 bases lying between them. Germline CDR1 reads SGHVS; CDR2 reads FNYEAQ. The CDR3 is 16 residues long. CDR3 nucleotide sequence: TGTGCCAGCAGTCCCACATACGTAGTAGGCGCAGATACGCAGTATTTT. Amino acids: CASSPTYVVGADTQYF. The variable domain in full, with the rest retrieved from reference TRBV7-6 and TRBJ2-3, is GAGVSQSPRYKVTKRGQDVALRCDPISGHVSLYWYRQALGQGPEFLTYFNYEAQQDKSGLPNDRFSAERPEGSISTLTIQRTEQRDSAMYRCASSPTYVVGADTQYFGPGTRLTVL.

CDR3 in DNA: TGTGCCAGTAGTATCCTTCACGGCCGGAGTTCCTACGAGCAGTACTTC. Translating it yields CASSILHGRSSYEQYF. The chain links TRBV19 to TRBJ2-7, with D unresolved. This CDR3 contains 16 residues. V lost 3 bases and J 1 base, leaving 16 bases between the germline ends. CDR1 and CDR2 from the germline V gene are LNHDA and SQIVND (reference sequence).

This clonotype was seen repeatedly, ten times or more. The CDR3 protein is CASSSLYRLAIKNIQYF. The CDR3 DNA reads TGTGCCAGCAGTTCCCTCTACCGGCTAGCGATCAAAAACATTCAGTACTTC. The chain couples TRBV6-2 or TRBV6-3 to TRBJ2-4; D may be TRBD2 (6 bases). Trimming took 4 bases from V and 3 from J, leaving 19 bases between them. Germline V gives CDR1 MNHEY, CDR2 SVGEGT. CDR3 size: 17 residues.

This clonotype showed up just once. A much larger clone lies a single base off, so this may be a read error. The chain joins TRBV28 to TRBJ1-5; the match to TRBD1 covers 9 bases. Germline V CDR1 and CDR2: MDHEN, SYDVKM. There are 16 residues in the CDR3. The CDR3 sequence is CARSLWTGDSNQPQHF. CDR3 bases: TGTGCCAGAAGTTTGTGGACAGGGGATAGCAATCAGCCCCAGCATTTT.

Comment on this clonotype: Since the CDR3 does not end with the conserved phenylalanine or tryptophan, this likely comes from a read error. V and J are TRBV20-1 and TRBJ2-1, with TRBD2 identical over 10 bases. The V gene's germline CDR1 is DFQATT and CDR2 SNEGSKA (reference sequence). J gave up 8 bases and V 3 bases, and 10 bases lay outside the gene matches. The CDR3 is made up of 15 amino acids. This CDR3 reads CSASLAGVKRDEQFL. CDR3 nucleotide sequence: TGCAGTGCTAGTCTAGCGGGAGTTAAGAGGGATGAGCAGTTCCTC.

Regarding this clonotype: A much larger clone differs by one base, so this may be a read error. The J gene is TRBJ2-3, the V gene TRBV27; D gene unclear. Per germline, CDR1 MNHEY and CDR2 SMNVEV (reference sequence). The CDR3 loop spans 13 amino acids. The CDR3 DNA follows: TGTGCCAGCAGTTTAGGGGATACAGATACGCGGTATTTT. It yields the protein CASSLGDTDTRYF.

This clonotype was detected a few times. This sequence joins TRBV7-9 and TRBJ2-1; D perhaps matches TRBD1 (5 bases). Trimming took off 4 bases at V and 9 bases at J, with 19 bases between the two ends. The CDR3 is 15 residues long. Per the germline V gene, CDR1 is SEHNR and CDR2 is FQNEAQ (reference sequence). The CDR3 loop is CASSYWGYSDPEQFF. The CDR3 DNA follows: TGTGCCAGCAGCTACTGGGGCTACTCGGACCCTGAGCAGTTCTTC.

The gene calls are TRBV10-3 and TRBJ1-2; D is unresolved. CDR1 and CDR2 (germline): ENHRY, SYGVKD. CDR3 size: 14 residues. The V and J ends lost 7 bases and 0 bases respectively, with 12 bases between them. The CDR3 DNA reads as TGTGCCATCATGAGGTCAGGAGCTAACTATGGCTACACCTTC. Translation gives CAIMRSGANYGYTF.

Comment on this clonotype: A read error may be the cause here, since a much bigger clone is one base away. The chain carries TRBV6-1 and TRBJ2-1; D is undetermined. The CDR3 loop spans 15 amino acids. CDR1 is MNHNS, CDR2 SASEGT, per germline. The CDR3 DNA sequence: TGTGCCAGAAGTGAAGATCGTTGGTCCTACAATGAGCAGTTCTTC. Its protein is CARSEDRWSYNEQFF.